A single sample gave rise to the 18 T cell receptor beta chains below, sequenced in a study of tumor-infiltrating lymphocytes in primary liver carcinoma. From unsorted bulk tissue weighing about 20-33 mg, DNA and RNA were co-extracted. Starting material of around 460 ng total RNA yielded TCR beta cDNA via a constant-region primer. Employing slightly modified ARM-PCR, three nested multiplex PCR rounds were run, and these gave rise to the TCR beta libraries. The first two PCR rounds, around 11 cycles each, used TRBV1-TRBV30 forward primers and a C-beta reverse primer. TCRdb re-called the multiplex PCR reads with MiXCR, one entry per CDR3 protein. There are approximately 100,000 distinct CDR3 sequences in the sample; about 63% occur only once, and about 12% lies in the top ten. Sequenced sample: liver tumor tissue from sampling region 2. Stated subset: tumor region T2, inferior pole. These receptors all stem from a woman in her sixties with primary liver carcinoma and hepatitis B virus infection.

This clonotype is deemed large. V is TRBV11-3 and J is TRBJ2-3; D not certain. Trimming removed 6 bases from V and 2 bases from J, with 3 bases in between. Per the germline V gene, CDR1 is SGHNT and CDR2 is YENEEA. The CDR3 sequence is 11 residues long. CDR3: CASRYTDTQYF. CDR3 bases: TGTGCCAGCAGATACACAGATACGCAGTATTTT.

In the case of this clonotype: An end of the junction differs from the germline gene, which may be a read error. This chain connects TRBV29-1 to TRBJ1-4, with 7 bases aligning to TRBD1. This CDR3 is built from 13 residues. Germline V lookup: CDR1 SQVTM, CDR2 ANQGSEA. The CDR3 sequence: CSVGGQNNEELFF. CDR3 DNA sequence: TGCAGCGTGGGGGGACAGAATAATGAAGAACTCTTTTTT.

Of note for this clonotype: This could be a read error, since a much larger clone is one nucleotide away. The chain combines TRBV5-1 with TRBJ2-2; 10 bases match TRBD2. CDR1 and CDR2 from the germline V gene are SGHRS and YFSETQ. The CDR3 consists of 16 residues. Here the CDR3 reads CASRSAGGQITGDLFF. CDR3 bases: TGCGCCAGCAGATCAGCGGGAGGGCAAATCACCGGGGATCTGTTTTTT.

The chain links TRBV20-1 to TRBJ1-2; D not certain. V lost 5 bases and J lost 8, with 12 bases in between. The germline V gene has CDR1 DFQATT and CDR2 SNEGSKA (reference sequence). This CDR3 spans 11 amino acids. CDR3 DNA: TGCAGTGCTTTCGAGAATTGGGGCTACACCTTC. This encodes CSAFENWGYTF.

This clonotype appeared many times. The V and J genes are TRBV6-2 or TRBV6-3 and TRBJ2-5; no definite D call. The CDR3 consists of 14 residues. Per the germline V gene, CDR1 is MNHEY and CDR2 is SVGEGT. V shed 2 bases and J shed 4 bases, with 11 bases lying between them. CDR3 sequence (DNA): TGTGCCAGCAGTTACGCCACCCCCCGAGAGACCCAGTACTTC. Its translation is CASSYATPRETQYF.

This clonotype is medium-sized within its sample. The V and J genes are TRBV11-2 and TRBJ2-1, with D unclear. Trimming cost V 2 bases and J 7 bases, with 12 bases left between them. The germline CDR1 and CDR2 sequences are SGHAT and FQNNGV. This CDR3 has 14 amino acids. The CDR3 region is CASSLRLSANEQFF. Here the CDR3 DNA reads TGTGCCAGCAGCTTACGGCTATCCGCGAATGAGCAGTTCTTC. The variable domain in full, with the rest retrieved from reference TRBV11-2 and TRBJ2-1, is EAGVAQSPRYKIIEKRQSVAFWCNPISGHATLYWYQQILGQGPKLLIQFQNNGVVDDSQLPKDRFSAERLKGVDSTLKIQPAKLEDSAVYLCASSLRLSANEQFFGPGTRLTVL.

This clonotype has just a few counts. This may be a read error, as it is one base from a much larger clone. The chain has TRBV18 and TRBJ2-5; D possibly uses TRBD1 or TRBD2 (5 bases each). V lost 5 bases to trimming and J lost 3 bases, with 13 bases between them. The CDR3 loop spans 14 amino acids. Germline V lookup: CDR1 KGHSH, CDR2 LQKENI. The CDR3 region has the DNA TGTGCCAGCTCAGGGACCTGGGCCAAAGAGACCCAGTACTTC. Its translation is CASSGTWAKETQYF.

To note about this clonotype: This is likely a read error, given that the CDR3 carries no conserved phenylalanine or tryptophan at its end. CDR3 DNA sequence: TGCAGCGCCTTACAGGGGTATGGCTACACCTCC. It yields the protein CSALQGYGYTS. The chain recombines TRBV29-1 with TRBJ1-2; 7 bases match TRBD1. The V segment lost 7 bases and the J segment 5 bases; nucleotides outside the gene matches: 4. The CDR3 has 11 residues. Germline assignment: CDR1 SQVTM and CDR2 ANQGSEA.

This clonotype has just a few counts. This sequence joins TRBV6-1 and TRBJ1-2; D gene uncertain. Germline CDR1 and CDR2: MNHNS and SASEGT. The CDR3 consists of 12 residues. This CDR3 reads CVAGGRGYGYTF. The CDR3 DNA sequence: TGTGTTGCAGGCGGTCGCGGGTATGGCTACACCTTC.

On this clonotype itself: One end of the junction is discordant with germline, which a read error may explain. The chain recombines TRBV11-3 with TRBJ2-2; a weak D match, TRBD1 (5 bases). Germline lookup yields CDR1 SGHNT and CDR2 YENEEA. This CDR3 comprises 14 residues. The CDR3 is CTSSLVWGTGELFF. DNA of the CDR3: TGTACCAGCAGCTTAGTATGGGGCACCGGAGAACTGTTTTTT.

This clonotype was counted many times. The V and J genes are TRBV5-5 and TRBJ2-1; a weak D match, TRBD1 (5 bases). CDR1 and CDR2 (germline): SGHKS, YYEKEE (reference sequence). V lost 4 bases, J lost 7 bases, and 9 bases lay in between. This CDR3 is 12 amino acids long. The CDR3 bases are TGTGCCAGCAGCCAACAGGTTAATGAGCAGTTCTTC. Amino acid sequence: CASSQQVNEQFF. Variable domain in full (rest from reference TRBV5-5 and TRBJ2-1): DAGVTQSPTHLIKTRGQQVTLRCSPISGHKSVSWYQQVLGQGPQFIFQYYEKEERGRGNFPDRFSARQFPNYSSELNVNALLLGDSALYLCASSQQVNEQFFGPGTRLTVL.

A note on this clonotype: This CDR3 fails to terminate in the conserved phenylalanine or tryptophan, so it likely reflects a read error. CDR3 in DNA: TGTGCCAGCAGCTTGGTGGACAGGAATACCTACGAGCAGTACTCC. It specifies CASSLVDRNTYEQYS. This sequence joins TRBV5-6 and TRBJ2-7; the match to TRBD1 covers 7 bases. The CDR3 length is 15 residues. Germline V gene data show CDR1 as SGHDT and CDR2 as YYEEEE. Unmatched junction bases numbered 5, after V lost 0 bases and J lost 2 bases.

On this clonotype itself: Just one base apart from a much larger clone, this may be a read error. This chain links TRBV7-9 with TRBJ2-7; maybe TRBD2 (6 bases). The V end lost 2 bases, the J end lost 9 bases, and 14 bases lay between the germline ends. Germline V gives CDR1 SEHNR, CDR2 FQNEAQ (reference sequence). CDR3 length equals 13 residues. The CDR3 DNA reads as TGTGCCAGCAGCTTAAGGTGCGGGGAGCCGCAGTACTTC. As protein: CASSLRCGEPQYF.

This clonotype was seen a single time. The chain combines TRBV28 with TRBJ2-7; perhaps TRBD2 as D (7 bases). Per the germline V gene, CDR1 is MDHEN and CDR2 is SYDVKM. This CDR3 has 14 amino acids. V lost 4 bases to trimming and J lost 1 base, with 11 bases between them. CDR3 in amino acids: CASSYGGLSYEQYF. DNA for the CDR3: TGTGCCAGCAGTTACGGGGGGCTGTCCTACGAGCAGTACTTC.

As to this clonotype: A much larger clone differs by one base, so this may be a read error. The V and J genes are TRBV5-1 and TRBJ2-3; 8 positions match TRBD1. The germline CDR1 and CDR2 sequences are SGHRS and YFSETQ. The CDR3 has 14 amino acids. The CDR3 sequence: CASRADRGTDAQYF. The CDR3 DNA reads TGCGCCAGCAGAGCAGACAGGGGTACAGATGCGCAGTATTTT.

This clonotype was seen repeatedly, ten times or more. The chain employs TRBV6-6 and TRBJ2-5; possible D gene TRBD1, 6 bases. Germline V gene data show CDR1 as MNHNY and CDR2 as SVGAGI (reference sequence). V was shortened by 5 bases and J by 7 bases, with 17 bases between the two germline ends. The CDR3 has 14 residues. The CDR3 coding sequence is TGTGCCAGCAGTACACCATACAGGGAAACGACCCAGTACTTC. This encodes CASSTPYRETTQYF.

Details on this clonotype: The junction and the germline gene differ at one end; a read error may be behind it. This chain links TRBV12-3 or TRBV12-4 with TRBJ1-3; D is possibly TRBD1 (5 bases). The CDR3 extends over 14 amino acids. The CDR3 coding sequence is TGTGCCAGCAGTTTTCGGGGCTCTGGAACCACCTTATATTTT. Translated: CASSFRGSGTTLYF.

About this clonotype: Germline and junction disagree at one end, which may indicate a read error. The chain carries TRBV11-2 and TRBJ1-2; maybe TRBD1 (5 bases). CDR1 and CDR2 (germline): SGHAT, FQNNGV. The CDR3 is made up of 15 amino acids. CDR3 protein: CASNLDTGLNYGYPF. The CDR3 nucleotides are TGTGCCAGCAACTTAGACACAGGACTCAACTACGGCTACCCCTTC.